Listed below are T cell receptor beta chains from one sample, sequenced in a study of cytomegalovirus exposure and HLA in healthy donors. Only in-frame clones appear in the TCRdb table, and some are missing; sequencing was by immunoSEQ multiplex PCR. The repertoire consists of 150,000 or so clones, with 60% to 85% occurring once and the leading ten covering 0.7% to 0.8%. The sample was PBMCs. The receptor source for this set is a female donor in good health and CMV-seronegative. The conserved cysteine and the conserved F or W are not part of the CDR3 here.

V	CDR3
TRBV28	ASSDYGATNEKLF
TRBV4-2	ASSRQQGPSGNQETQY
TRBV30	AWSRGEGDNEQF
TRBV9	ASSVSQITSGYYEQY
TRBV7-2	ASSIGVYGYT
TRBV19	ASSILLGGNEQY
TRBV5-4	ASSERDRNSYEQY
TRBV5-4	ASRSQGALSTGELF
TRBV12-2	ASRLPSGNTIY
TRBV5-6	ASSLGQGTNEKLF
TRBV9	ASSVVLAGEQF
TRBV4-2	ASSQGGTSGPTYEQY
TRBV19	ASRPGAGNTIY
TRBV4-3	ASSQDPYGTGLNNEQF
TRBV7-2	ASSLHRVEDSPLH
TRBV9	ASSVTSGGADTQY
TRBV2	ASSEAQGGAETQY
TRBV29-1	SVGRGTSSYEQY
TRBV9	ASSTGIKETQY
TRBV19	ASTPGGYSGGGYT
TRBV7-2	ASSLEESSPLH
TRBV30	AWSDLGGAPNEQF
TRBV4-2	ASSQDAGSNQPQH
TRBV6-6	ATWTSSGTDTQY
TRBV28	ASRLGDRARETQY
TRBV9	ASSGTGTPDEKLF
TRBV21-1	ASSKKSRQGSGYT